Reported below is one T cell receptor (beta chain). As yet, its antigen is unknown. CD4 T cells were positively selected, then CD8 T cells from the CD4-negative fraction. The sample belongs to a study of naive and memory T cell subsets. Germline V lookup: CDR1 SQVTM, CDR2 ANQGSEA. The CDR3 consists of 13 residues. The trim removed 6 bases at V and 7 bases at J, leaving 5 bases unmatched. An equimolar mix of two oligonucleotides served as the beta constant-region primer for TRBC1 and TRBC2. Ligated cDNA was amplified by four rounds of PCR with nested alpha and beta constant-region primers and SP2. TCRdb reanalysed the UMI-ligation and nested PCR reads using MiXCR and keeps one entry per CDR3 protein. The data show 150,000 or so distinct CDR3 sequences, with 22% seen just once and 0.09% to 0.13% held by the top ten. Study-wide points: A few larger clonotypes appeared in naive repertoires, especially CD8, possibly memory cells re-expressing CD45RA.

The sequence came from a human donor in good health. The chain is built from TRBV29-1 and TRBJ1-4, with 10 bases aligning to TRBD1. The sequenced material came from naive CD4+ T cells from blood. Written as DNA, the CDR3 is TGCAGCGTGGTTGACAGGGGGCGTGAAAAACTGTTTTTT. Amino acids: CSVVDRGREKLFF.